The present entry profiles one T cell receptor beta chain with its context. The CDR3 sequence is 14 residues long. V lost 5 bases and J lost 7; bases outside the gene matches: 11. Germline-derived CDR1 and CDR2 are SGHRS and YFSETQ. The data were obtained in a study of cytomegalovirus exposure and HLA in healthy donors. Sequenced by immunoSEQ multiplex PCR; TCRdb stores in-frame clones only, minus some. This sample carries about 120,000 clones, roughly 82% of them seen once, and the ten largest clones take roughly 5%. The chain recombines TRBV5-1 with TRBJ1-2, with 7 bases that match TRBD1. The sample consisted of PBMCs. The sequence came from a man aged 18 to 30 in good health and CMV-seronegative. DNA for the CDR3: TGCGCCAGCAGTTCGTCAAGGGGGCCTGGTGGCTACACCTTC. Its protein is CASSSSRGPGGYTF.